The 3 T cell receptor beta chains listed next were all sequenced from one sample in a study of T-cell reconstitution after alpha-beta-depleted transplantation in children (TCRdb year 2016). Reading the label with the study, this specimen's treatment or condition is: allogeneic hematopoietic cell transplantation with graft depleted of TCRalphabeta T cells and CD19 B cells. Libraries were prepared through PCR. Instrument on record: Illumina HiSeq 2500. TCR library preparation used molecular barcoding, with unique molecular identifiers applied to normalize quantification of the TCRbeta repertoire. The raw public data were reprocessed by TCRdb itself: fastp quality trimming at Q25, MiXCR clonotype calling, in-frame beta chains only. CDR3 protein duplicates are merged, each entry listing the most common genes and DNA. This sample gives roughly 340,000 distinct CDR3 sequences in total; 15% to 20% of them show up just once. Around 43% of the sample rests with the top ten.

The material was PBMCs, mostly from graft donor cells, obtained 360 days after TCRalphabeta/CD19-depleted stem cell transplant. All receptors derive from a male patient aged 2 to 9 who had a stem cell transplant for acute lymphoblastic leukemia, so the T cells may come from the graft donor.

The sample holds many counts of this clonotype. The chain is built from TRBV11-2 and TRBJ2-6, with D hard to call. The germline V gene has CDR1 SGHAT and CDR2 FQNNGV. The CDR3 has 15 amino acids. Trimming stripped 4 bases from V and 0 bases from J, with 7 bases between. CDR3 loop: CASSWTDSGANVLTF. The CDR3, as DNA: TGTGCCAGCAGCTGGACGGACTCTGGGGCCAACGTCCTGACTTTC.

This clonotype has only a few counts. The chain has TRBV19 and TRBJ2-1, with 8 bases fitting TRBD2. The CDR3 covers 14 residues. In germline, CDR1 is LNHDA, CDR2 SQIVND (reference sequence). The junction had 10 bases not matched to a gene; V was cut back by 10 bases and J by 5 bases. CDR3 residues: CATRAGGNNNEQFF. CDR3 DNA: TGTGCCACGCGGGCGGGAGGAAACAACAATGAGCAGTTCTTC. The full variable domain, in which reference TRBV19 and TRBJ2-1 provide the parts outside the CDR3, is DGGITQSPKYLFRKEGQNVTLSCEQNLNHDAMYWYRQDPGQGLRLIYYSQIVNDFQKGDIAEGYSVSREKKESFPLTVTSAQKNPTAFYLCATRAGGNNNEQFFGPGTRLTVL.

This clonotype was detected ten times or more. One end of the junction does not line up with germline, which may come from a read error. The rearrangement joins TRBV6-6 to TRBJ2-7, with a possible D match to TRBD1 (5 bases). CDR1 and CDR2 from the germline V gene are MNHNY and SVGAGI (reference sequence). This CDR3 contains 11 residues. CDR3 sequence (DNA): TGTGCCAGCAGTTACGCCAGGGTACCGCACTTC. Translation gives CASSYARVPHF.